This entry describes one TCR beta chain. Its antigen is still unknown. These data originate in a study of cytomegalovirus exposure and HLA in healthy donors. 13 Jbeta primers and 60 Vbeta primers were used for the PCR. The repertoire was sequenced with immunoSEQ multiplex PCR; TCRdb's copy has only in-frame clones and lacks some. The sample has some 46,000 clones. Study conclusions and caveats: Accurate predictions that matched the HLA-A and HLA-B alleles of most subjects were reportedly made from TCR beta sequences.

The sample was PBMCs. The TCR was taken from a woman aged 25 to 39 in good health and CMV-seronegative.

CDR3 bases: TGTGCCAGCAGTTACAGGGGCAACCACCTGCAGCAGTTCTTC. Protein sequence: CASSYRGNHLQQFF. J is TRBJ2-1 and V is TRBV6-6; tentatively, D is TRBD1 (5 bases). Germline V gene sequence: CDR1 MNHNY, CDR2 SVGAGI (reference sequence). The CDR3 has 14 amino acids. V lost 2 bases, J lost 11 bases, and 16 bases lay in between.